One and the same sample provided the 11 T cell receptor beta chains below, sequenced in a study of human T cells and chemical hapten exposure. In TCRdb, the RACE reads were re-called with MiXCR into one record per CDR3 protein. The table lists about 77,000 distinct CDR3 sequences, around 15% of them singletons. Documented time point: pre-sensitization, week 0. The treatment is: therapeutic diphenylcyclopropenone sensitization with weekly scalp DPC. The source was whole blood, collected in connection with sensitization to the hapten diphenylcyclopropenone (DPC). The receptors were gathered from a woman aged 45-65 years with alopecia areata. Some clones in this sample may be carry-over from other donors' samples.

The chain combines TRBV4-3 with TRBJ1-6; 8 nucleotides align to TRBD1. The CDR3 is 13 residues long. J lost 10 bases, V lost 6 bases, and 5 bases had no gene match. Per germline, CDR1 LGHNA and CDR2 YSLEER. CDR3 residues: CASRTTGGSPLHF. DNA for the CDR3: TGCGCCAGCAGGACAACAGGGGGATCACCCCTCCACTTT.

Only a few counts were recorded for this clonotype. The chain carries TRBV18 and TRBJ1-5, with unresolved D. Trimming shortened V by 1 base and J by 5 bases, and 6 bases separated the two germline ends. Germline V gene lookup returns CDR1 KGHSH and CDR2 LQKENI. The CDR3 has 13 amino acids. The CDR3 loop reads CASSPQVDQPQHF. The CDR3 DNA sequence: TGTGCCAGCTCACCACAGGTGGATCAGCCCCAGCATTTT.

This clonotype was seen a handful of times. The gene calls are TRBV12-3 or TRBV12-4 and TRBJ2-3; 8 bases fit TRBD1. The CDR3 consists of 15 residues. V lost 7 bases and J lost 5; bases outside the gene matches: 11. In DNA, the CDR3 is TGTGCCAGCACCCAATCAGGGGGCTGGGGAGATACGCAGTATTTT. Amino acid sequence: CASTQSGGWGDTQYF.

The rearrangement links TRBV29-1 to TRBJ1-1; D uncertain. V was shortened by 5 bases and J by 1 base, with 5 bases between the two germline ends. This CDR3 contains 11 residues. Germline CDR1 SQVTM, CDR2 ANQGSEA. CDR3 sequence (DNA): TGCAGCGTTTTTCGGAACACTGAAGCTTTCTTT. Translation: CSVFRNTEAFF.

This rearrangement joins TRBV18 to TRBJ1-1; D is unclear. The CDR3 spans 13 residues. Per germline, CDR1 KGHSH and CDR2 LQKENI. V lost 3 bases and J 1 base, leaving 6 bases between the germline ends. For the CDR3, the DNA is TGTGCCAGCTCACCGGACGGGAACACTGAAGCTTTCTTT. It specifies CASSPDGNTEAFF.

V usage is TRBV28 and J usage is TRBJ1-5; D remains ambiguous. Germline CDR1 MDHEN, CDR2 SYDVKM. Trimming left V 2 bases short and J 1 base short, with 3 bases between. This CDR3 has 13 residues. In nucleotides, the CDR3 is TGTGCCAGCAGTTTAGACAGCAATCAGCCCCAGCATTTT. Translation: CASSLDSNQPQHF. Full variable domain (rest looked up from reference TRBV28 and TRBJ1-5): DVKVTQSSRYLVKRTGEKVFLECVQDMDHENMFWYRQDPGLGLRLIYFSYDVKMKEKGDIPEGYSVSREKKERFSLILESASTNQTSMYLCASSLDSNQPQHFGDGTRLSIL.

The V and J genes are TRBV6-2 or TRBV6-3 and TRBJ2-7; D is ambiguous. Trimming removed 0 bases from V and 7 bases from J, with 4 bases in between. The CDR3 totals 11 residues. Germline V lookup: CDR1 MNHEY, CDR2 SVGEGT. The CDR3 bases are TGTGCCAGCAGTTACTCCGGGGAGCAGTACTTC. Its translation: CASSYSGEQYF.

This clonotype was detected only a few times. This chain connects TRBV28 to TRBJ2-5; tentatively, D is TRBD2 (5 bases). Germline V gives CDR1 MDHEN, CDR2 SYDVKM. V lost 5 bases, J lost 2 bases, and 12 bases lay in between. This CDR3 spans 14 amino acids. The CDR3 spells CASSVLESQETQYF. The CDR3 DNA follows: TGTGCCAGCAGTGTACTAGAAAGTCAAGAGACCCAGTACTTC.

The chain links TRBV11-2 to TRBJ2-1, with TRBD2 identical over 7 bases. J gave up 7 bases and V 0 bases, and 12 bases lay outside the gene matches. Germline values: CDR1 SGHAT, CDR2 FQNNGV. This CDR3 is built from 17 residues. CDR3 nucleotide sequence: TGTGCCAGCAGCTTAGATCGTGTCGGCCGAGCGGGGAATGAGCAGTTCTTC. Amino acid sequence: CASSLDRVGRAGNEQFF. Combining the CDR3 with reference TRBV11-2 and TRBJ2-1 gives the whole variable domain EAGVAQSPRYKIIEKRQSVAFWCNPISGHATLYWYQQILGQGPKLLIQFQNNGVVDDSQLPKDRFSAERLKGVDSTLKIQPAKLEDSAVYLCASSLDRVGRAGNEQFFGPGTRLTVL.

The chain uses TRBV7-9 and TRBJ2-7; maybe TRBD1 (6 bases). Germline V gene data show CDR1 as SEHNR and CDR2 as FQNEAQ (reference sequence). This CDR3 has 13 residues. V lost 5 bases to trimming and J lost 6 bases, with 14 bases between them. Here the CDR3 reads CASSVTQGTEQYF. CDR3 in DNA: TGTGCCAGCAGCGTCACACAGGGAACCGAGCAGTACTTC.

This clonotype occurred a few times. This chain links TRBV14 with TRBJ2-7; D is unclear. This CDR3 has 14 amino acids. Germline CDR1 and CDR2: SGHDN and FVKESK. V lost 8 bases and J 4 bases, leaving 18 bases between the germline ends. CDR3 nucleotides: TGTGCCAGCCAAAAGGCCATCAACGTTTACGAGCAGTACTTC. This gives the protein CASQKAINVYEQYF.